This passage covers 7 T cell receptor beta chains from one sample sequenced in a study of blood T cells in healthy people across ages. Using a J-beta primer mix together with a sample-barcoded 5' primer, a second PCR was run for roughly 6 to 12 cycles. TCRdb analysed the 5' RACE reads with MiXCR anew, one entry per CDR3 protein. The sample contains approximately 400,000 distinct CDR3 sequences, about 52% of which appear only once. Sequencing was carried out using blood. Source of these receptors: a man between 60 and 70 years old in good health.

This clonotype was seen only once. This rearrangement joins TRBV18 to TRBJ2-3, with D possibly being TRBD1 (5 bases). Trimming took off 3 bases at V and 1 base at J, with 8 bases between the two ends. Germline lookup yields CDR1 KGHSH and CDR2 LQKENI. This CDR3 region has 14 residues. CDR3 loop: CASSPQTGTDTQYF. The DNA of the CDR3 is TGTGCCAGCTCACCCCAGACAGGCACAGATACGCAGTATTTT. The variable domain in full, completed from reference TRBV18 and TRBJ2-3, reads NAGVMQNPRHLVRRRGQEARLRCSPMKGHSHVYWYRQLPEEGLKFMVYLQKENIIDESGMPKERFSAEFPKEGPSILRIQQVVRGDSAAYFCASSPQTGTDTQYFGPGTRLTVL.

This clonotype was observed a few times. This CDR3 reads CASSQDRWNTEAFF. CDR3 nucleotide sequence: TGTGCCAGCAGCCAAGATAGGTGGAACACTGAAGCTTTCTTT. This rearrangement joins TRBV4-2 to TRBJ1-1; D not resolved. Trimming took 0 bases from V and 1 from J, leaving 6 bases between them. Looked up from germline, CDR1 is LGHNA and CDR2 is YNFKEQ. CDR3 length: 14 amino acids.

This clonotype was found a few times. This sequence joins TRBV7-9 and TRBJ2-6, with a weak D call TRBD2 (6 bases). The V and J ends lost 3 bases and 0 bases respectively, with 9 bases between them. The CDR3 contains 16 residues. Germline loops: CDR1 SEHNR, CDR2 FQNEAQ (reference sequence). The CDR3 loop is CASSFAGSSGANVLTF. CDR3 coding DNA: TGTGCCAGCAGCTTCGCGGGAAGCTCTGGGGCCAACGTCCTGACTTTC.

About this clonotype: A read error is possible here, since a much larger clone lies one base away. V is TRBV5-1 and J is TRBJ2-7; possible D gene TRBD2, 5 bases. The V end was cut by 0 bases, the J end by 7 bases, with 17 bases between. The germline V gene has CDR1 SGHRS and CDR2 YFSETQ. The CDR3 length is 15 residues. The CDR3 here is CASSLAGSTYNEQYF. The DNA for the CDR3 is TGCGCCAGCAGCTTGGCGGGGTCTACCTACAATGAGCAGTACTTC.

Here the CDR3 DNA reads TGCAGTGCTAGAGATGGCAGGCGGGAGACCCAGTACTTC. This sequence encodes CSARDGRRETQYF. The chain employs TRBV20-1 and TRBJ2-5; D is unresolved. With 0 bases removed from V and 5 bases from J, the gap between germline ends came to 10 bases. The V gene's germline CDR1 is DFQATT and CDR2 SNEGSKA (reference sequence). The CDR3 runs 13 residues.

The chain links TRBV20-1 to TRBJ2-4; D possibly matches TRBD1 or TRBD2 (5 bases each). Deletions cut 4 bases from V and 6 bases from J, with 22 bases between. This CDR3 spans 16 amino acids. Germline V gene lookup returns CDR1 DFQATT and CDR2 SNEGSKA (reference sequence). The DNA of the CDR3 is TGCAGTGCTACCTTTGGGGGAGCTGCCGTTCTAAACATTCAGTACTTC. This gives the protein CSATFGGAAVLNIQYF.

This sequence joins TRBV10-3 and TRBJ2-7; 10 nucleotides line up with TRBD1. Germline CDR1 ENHRY, CDR2 SYGVKD. The CDR3 covers 15 residues. J gave up 7 bases and V 8 bases, and 14 bases lay outside the gene matches. CDR3 DNA: TGTGCCATCGGATACCGGGACAGGGGAGCCCCGGAGCAGTACTTC. Protein sequence: CAIGYRDRGAPEQYF.